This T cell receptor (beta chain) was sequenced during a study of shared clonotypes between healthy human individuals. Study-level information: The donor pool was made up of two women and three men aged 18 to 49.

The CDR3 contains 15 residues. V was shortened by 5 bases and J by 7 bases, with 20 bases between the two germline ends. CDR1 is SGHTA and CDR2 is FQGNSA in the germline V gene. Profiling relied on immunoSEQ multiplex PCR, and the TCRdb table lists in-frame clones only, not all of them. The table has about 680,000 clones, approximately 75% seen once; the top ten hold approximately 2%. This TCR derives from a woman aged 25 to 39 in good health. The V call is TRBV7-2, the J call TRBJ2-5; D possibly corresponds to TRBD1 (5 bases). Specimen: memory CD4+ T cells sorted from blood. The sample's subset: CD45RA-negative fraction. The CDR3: CASSKTVTWLGTQYF. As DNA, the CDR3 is TGTGCCAGCAGCAAGACAGTGACCTGGTTAGGGACCCAGTACTTC.